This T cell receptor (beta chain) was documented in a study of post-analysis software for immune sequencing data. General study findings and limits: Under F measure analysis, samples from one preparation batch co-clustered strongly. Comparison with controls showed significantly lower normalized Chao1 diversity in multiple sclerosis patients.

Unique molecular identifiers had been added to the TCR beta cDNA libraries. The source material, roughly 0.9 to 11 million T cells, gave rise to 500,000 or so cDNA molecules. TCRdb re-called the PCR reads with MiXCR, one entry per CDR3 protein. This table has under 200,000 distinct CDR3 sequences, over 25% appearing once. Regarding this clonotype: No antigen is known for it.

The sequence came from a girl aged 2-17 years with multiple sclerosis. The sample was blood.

In DNA, the CDR3 is TGTGCCAGCAGTCGACGGGGCGCCGGGGAGCTGTTTTTT. This encodes CASSRRGAGELFF. The V and J genes are TRBV5-6 and TRBJ2-2; possibly TRBD1 or TRBD2 for D (5 bases each). The CDR3 has 13 residues. The V and J ends lost 5 bases and 6 bases respectively, with 11 bases between them. Germline V gene data show CDR1 as SGHDT and CDR2 as YYEEEE.